The text below deals with one T cell receptor beta chain. The target antigen is unknown. A single base separates this from a much larger clone, so it may be a read error. This specimen comes from a study of T cell repertoires in cytomegalovirus infection. TCRdb reanalysed the reads using MiXCR and keeps one entry per CDR3 protein. The sample shows 70,000 to 95,000 distinct CDR3 sequences, 29% of them seen only once. Study results and caveats: Within the response measured ex vivo, HLA-C-restricted CMV-specific TCR beta clonotypes were dominant.

This CDR3 comprises 15 residues. Germline lookup yields CDR1 SGHTA and CDR2 FQGNSA. The junction had 4 bases not matched to a gene; V was cut back by 4 bases and J by 0 bases. The sequencing used CD8+ T cells from cultured PBMCs, collected from culture after CMV antigen stimulation. V and J are TRBV7-2 and TRBJ2-3; 7 bases align to TRBD2. The sequence was collected from a human donor in good health (CMV status not recorded). Some clones in this sample may be carry-over from other donors' samples. The CDR3 loop is CASSSAGRSTDTQYF. CDR3 bases: TGTGCCAGCAGCTCAGCGGGGAGGAGCACAGATACGCAGTATTTT.